Detailed here is one T cell receptor beta chain. Its cognate antigen is unknown. The entry originates in a study of cytomegalovirus exposure and HLA in healthy donors. Notes on the study in general: Some TCR beta chains (roughly 150 of them) were listed as cytomegalovirus-associated.

PCR primers comprised 60 Vbeta and 13 Jbeta primers. Repertoires were generated with immunoSEQ multiplex PCR, while TCRdb's copy carries only in-frame clones and drops some. This sample has 150,000 or so clones, with around 82% found just once. The CDR3 sequence is 14 residues long. Germline lookup yields CDR1 SGHDN and CDR2 FVKESK. V lost 0 bases to trimming and J lost 2 bases, with 5 bases between them. Sequencing was done on a sample of PBMCs. The receptor's source is a woman aged 50 to 60 in good health and CMV-seropositive. V gene TRBV14 combines with J gene TRBJ1-3, with no clear D. The CDR3: CASSQDGAGNTIYF. As DNA, the CDR3 is TGTGCCAGCAGCCAAGACGGTGCTGGAAACACCATATATTTT.